The 3 T cell receptor beta chains below all came from one sample that was sequenced in a study of blood T cell repertoires in COVID-19. Sequencing was performed with immunoSEQ multiplex PCR; in TCRdb, only in-frame clones are kept and a portion is missing. The profile shows about 220,000 clones, around 83% of them singletons. Sequenced: PBMCs or T cells enriched from blood (not recorded which). Receptors were obtained from a woman aged 40-49 years with acute COVID-19.

This clone was seen only a few times. The V gene is TRBV7-9, the J gene TRBJ1-1; the D is unclear. Per germline, CDR1 SEHNR and CDR2 FQNEAQ (reference sequence). The CDR3 is 13 amino acids. Trimming removed 5 bases at V and 3 bases at J, with 10 bases between. In nucleotides, the CDR3 is TGTGCCAGCAGCCCCCCTGAGGACACTGAAGCTTTCTTT. Translation: CASSPPEDTEAFF.

This clone was picked up a small number of times. The chain links TRBV15 to TRBJ2-7, with TRBD1 identical over 7 bases. The CDR3 runs to 13 residues. Germline lookup yields CDR1 LNHNV and CDR2 YYDKDF (reference sequence). J gave up 6 bases and V 3 bases, and 5 bases lay outside the gene matches. In DNA, the CDR3 is TGTGCCACCAGCAGGGATAGGGGGCGCGAGCAGTACTTC. This translates into CATSRDRGREQYF.

The rearrangement links TRBV24-1 to TRBJ1-5; 7 bases fit TRBD1. Germline V CDR1 and CDR2: KGHDR, SFDVKD. The V segment lost 3 bases and the J segment 2 bases; nucleotides outside the gene matches: 6. The CDR3 has 16 amino acids. CDR3: CATSDPDREGNQPQHF. The CDR3 nucleotides are TGTGCCACCAGTGATCCCGACAGGGAGGGCAATCAGCCCCAGCATTTT.